The source of this T cell receptor beta chain is a study of blood T cell repertoires in COVID-19. Overall study: From T cells, B-cell-depleted T cells, or PBMCs came the material, which was cDNA or gDNA.

In the source study's methods: Quantification of nucleated cells was approximated via reference gene primer amplification. Repertoires were generated with immunoSEQ multiplex PCR, while TCRdb's copy carries only in-frame clones and drops some. The V and J calls and clone size are taken from that table; D and trimming were inferred from the DNA. The table includes 100,000 to 140,000 clones, about 90% detected once. This CDR3 is built from 15 residues. V was clipped by 6 bases and J by 5 bases; unmatched bases: 10. Germline V gene lookup returns CDR1 MDHEN and CDR2 SYDVKM. The clonotype was recovered from a man in his forties with active or convalescent COVID-19. Sample: peripheral blood. The rearrangement joins TRBV28 to TRBJ1-1; 9 bases line up with TRBD1. CDR3 sequence reads: CASSLGDRVYTEAFF. The CDR3 DNA reads as TGTGCCAGCAGCCTGGGGGACAGGGTGTATACTGAAGCTTTCTTT. Complete variable domain (other parts from reference TRBV28 and TRBJ1-1): DVKVTQSSRYLVKRTGEKVFLECVQDMDHENMFWYRQDPGLGLRLIYFSYDVKMKEKGDIPEGYSVSREKKERFSLILESASTNQTSMYLCASSLGDRVYTEAFFGQGTRLTVV.